This entry concerns a single TCR beta chain. Its antigen is undetermined. It was with a sample-barcoded 5' primer and a J-beta primer mix that a second PCR of about 7 to 12 cycles was run. From the 5' RACE reads, TCRdb called clonotypes with MiXCR, one entry per CDR3 protein. The sample lists approximately 940,000 distinct CDR3 sequences, roughly 52% occurring once. This sample is part of a study of blood T cells in healthy people across ages. Each sample yielded at least 6 million isolated PBMCs. Study-wide findings and caveats: Calculation of diversity from one million T cells yielded estimates considered to be underestimates.

Sequences were obtained from blood. The sequence came from a man between 25 and 39 years old in good health.

Here the CDR3 DNA reads TGTGCCAGCAGTTTAGGCCGGGTGGGAACGGGCAATCAGCCCCAGCATTTT. It translates to CASSLGRVGTGNQPQHF. The rearrangement links TRBV12-3 or TRBV12-4 to TRBJ1-5; no clear D. CDR3 size: 17 residues. V gave up 1 base and J gave up 2 bases, with 15 bases separating them.